This T cell receptor (beta chain) was profiled in a study of cytomegalovirus exposure and HLA in healthy donors. Study-wide results and limits: A few V segments could not be told apart, such as TRBV6-2 and TRBV6-3, and were left out. Cytomegalovirus-associated status was assigned to fewer than 200 TCR beta chains. Later on, analysis showed that most CMV-associated TCR beta chains appeared to be HLA-restricted.

Between the trimmed V and J ends, which lost 5 bases and 5 bases, there was a span of 17 bases. The CDR3 loop spans 14 amino acids. The V gene's germline CDR1 is SGHTS and CDR2 YDEGEE. With 60 Vbeta and 13 Jbeta primers, the PCR was carried out. In the source study's methods: About 12 million of 70 million to 80 million unique TCR beta chains were shared, per a later count. This table comes from immunoSEQ multiplex PCR, and its TCRdb copy is limited to in-frame clones, with some not included. The DNA was the basis for D and trimming; V, J and clone size are from that table. Seen here are under 200,000 clones, about 71% observed once, and the top ten hold about 2.5%. Of note for this clone: Antigen specificity is unknown.

This TCR was recovered from a woman in her forties in good health and CMV-seropositive. The sample taken for sequencing was PBMCs. The gene calls are TRBV5-8 and TRBJ2-7, with TRBD1 as a possible D gene (6 bases). CDR3 nucleotide sequence: TGTGCCAGCAGTGGGGGCCCAGGGCTCAACGAGCAGTACTTC. This sequence encodes CASSGGPGLNEQYF.